This TCR beta chain stems from a study of T-cell memory formation after mild COVID-19. This clonotype was observed a handful of times. The antigen is not known. Study-wide results and caveats: Shrinking CD4+ clones were chiefly CM and EM; CD8+ ones were chiefly EMRA.

TCRdb independently ran MiXCR on the 5' RACE reads; one entry per CDR3 protein. This sample has fewer than 250,000 distinct CDR3 sequences; about 27% occur once, and the top ten carry 10% to 12%. There are 15 residues in the CDR3. Per the germline V gene, CDR1 is LGHDT and CDR2 is YNNKEL (reference sequence). V lost 3 bases and J lost 1, with 12 bases in between. The V call is TRBV3-1, the J call TRBJ1-1, with D tentatively TRBD1 (5 bases). Material for sequencing was PBMCs or a T cell subset sorted from them (not recorded which). The origin of this receptor is an adult woman who had mild COVID-19 (a few samples of this study predate the infection). Cell type and time point are not known. The CDR3 protein is CASSHSGTENTEAFF. The DNA for the CDR3 is TGTGCCAGCAGCCACTCCGGGACGGAGAACACTGAAGCTTTCTTT.